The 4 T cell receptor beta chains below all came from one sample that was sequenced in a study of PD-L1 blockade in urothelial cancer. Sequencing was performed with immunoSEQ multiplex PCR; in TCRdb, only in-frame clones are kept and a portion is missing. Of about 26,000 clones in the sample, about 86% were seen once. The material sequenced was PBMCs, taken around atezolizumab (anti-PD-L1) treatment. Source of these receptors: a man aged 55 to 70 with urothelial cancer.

The CDR3 is CASSLTGVYGYTF. CDR3 DNA sequence: TGTGCCAGCAGCTTGACAGGGGTGTATGGCTACACCTTC. The chain links TRBV5-4 to TRBJ1-2; 7 bases align to TRBD1. The CDR3 contains 13 residues. Losses at the gene ends were 1 base for V and 5 bases for J; bases not matched to a gene: 2. Germline V CDR1 and CDR2: SGHNT, YYREEE (reference sequence).

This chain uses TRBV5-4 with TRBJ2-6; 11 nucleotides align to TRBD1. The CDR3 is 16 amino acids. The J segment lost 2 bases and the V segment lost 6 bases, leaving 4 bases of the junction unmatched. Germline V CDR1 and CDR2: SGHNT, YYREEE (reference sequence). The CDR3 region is CASTGTGGTGANVLTF. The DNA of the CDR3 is TGTGCCAGCACAGGGACAGGGGGAACTGGGGCCAACGTCCTGACTTTC.

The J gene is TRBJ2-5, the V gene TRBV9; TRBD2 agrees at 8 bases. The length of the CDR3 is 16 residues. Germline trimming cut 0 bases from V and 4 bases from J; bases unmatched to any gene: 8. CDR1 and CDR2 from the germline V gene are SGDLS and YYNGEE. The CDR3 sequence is CASSVAPGGLGETQYF. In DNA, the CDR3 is TGTGCCAGCAGCGTAGCGCCGGGGGGGCTTGGAGAGACCCAGTACTTC. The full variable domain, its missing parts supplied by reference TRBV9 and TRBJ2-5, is DSGVTQTPKHLITATGQRVTLRCSPRSGDLSVYWYQQSLDQGLQFLIQYYNGEERAKGNILERFSAQQFPDLHSELNLSSLELGDSALYFCASSVAPGGLGETQYFGPGTRLLVL.

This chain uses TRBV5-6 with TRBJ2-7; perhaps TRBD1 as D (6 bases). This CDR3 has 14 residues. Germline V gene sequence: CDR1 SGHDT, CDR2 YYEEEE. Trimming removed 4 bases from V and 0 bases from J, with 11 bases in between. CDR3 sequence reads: CASSPDRSSYEQYF. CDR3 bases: TGTGCCAGCAGCCCAGACAGGAGCTCCTACGAGCAGTACTTC.